This T cell receptor beta chain was captured by sequencing in a study of T cell responses to AZD1222 COVID-19 vaccine. The table came from immunoSEQ multiplex PCR; TCRdb's copy has only in-frame clones and leaves some out. The sample shows about 92,000 clones, more than 75% of them seen only once. General study results and limits: Spike was spanned by vaccine-associated CD4 TCRs, which were dominant at 160-218 and 743-854. Elevations in Spike-specific TCR breadth and depth followed administration of two AZD1222 doses. Clonal diversity was possibly underestimated; the donors were predominantly white British and more often female.

On this clone itself: Its antigen is not identified.

Germline V gene sequence: CDR1 SQVTM, CDR2 ANQGSEA. CDR3 length: 16 residues. The trim removed 1 base at V and 6 bases at J, leaving 13 bases unmatched. The sample consisted of peripheral blood, taken on day 0 of AZD1222 vaccination. The source of this sequence is an adult in good health. The chain is built from TRBV29-1 and TRBJ2-5, with TRBD1 identical over 8 bases. DNA of the CDR3: TGCAGCGTTGAAGTTTGGGCGGCAGGGGGCGTGAAGACCCAGTACTTC. This codes for CSVEVWAAGGVKTQYF.